These T cell receptor beta chains were read from a single sample in a study of T cell responses to AZD1222 COVID-19 vaccine. Profiling relied on immunoSEQ multiplex PCR, and the TCRdb table lists in-frame clones only, not all of them. The top ten clones hold 27% of a sample with tens of thousands of clones, roughly 80% of them seen once. The sample was peripheral blood, taken 28 days after the second dose of the MenACWY control vaccine. The receptor set was obtained from an adult who received the MenACWY meningococcal vaccine as a control. Each CDR3 is given with its conserved first and last residue. A D gene is named only where the DNA matches it firmly. Size values are once, few and many counts, or a class for expanded clones, and some rows have none.

size,D,V,J,length,DNA,CDR3
NA,NA,TRBV6-2/TRBV6-3,TRBJ2-1,15,TGTGCCAGCAGTTCCCAGCTTGTAACCTACAATGAGCAGTTCTTC,CASSSQLVTYNEQFF
NA,TRBD1,TRBV5-1,TRBJ2-2,16,TGCGCCAGCAGCGCATCCGGGACAGCGAACACCGGGGAGCTGTTTTTT,CASSASGTANTGELFF
NA,NA,TRBV28,TRBJ2-6,13,TGTGCCAGCAGACCCCCCGGGGCCAACGTCCTGACTTTC,CASRPPGANVLTF
NA,TRBD2,TRBV9,TRBJ2-3,15,TGTGCCAGCAGCTTCGGGGGACTAGCGGCGGATACGCAGTATTTT,CASSFGGLAADTQYF
NA,NA,TRBV4-2,TRBJ2-7,13,TGTGCCAGCAGCCGTGAGCCTCCCGACGAGCAGTACTTC,CASSREPPDEQYF
NA,TRBD1,TRBV5-1,TRBJ2-3,14,TGCGCCAGCAGCTTAGAGACAGGGAGCAATACGCAGTATTTT,CASSLETGSNTQYF
NA,NA,TRBV2,TRBJ1-5,13,TGTGCCAGCAGTGAAGGGGCTAATCAGCCCCAGCATTTT,CASSEGANQPQHF
NA,NA,TRBV4-1,TRBJ2-3,16,TGCGCCAGCAGCCAACGGACGGATACTAGCACAGATACGCAGTATTTT,CASSQRTDTSTDTQYF
NA,NA,TRBV18,TRBJ1-3,15,TGTGCCAGCTCACCAGACAGTAACTCTGGAAACACCATATATTTT,CASSPDSNSGNTIYF
NA,TRBD1,TRBV7-6,TRBJ1-5,19,TGTGCCAGCAAGCCCACCGGGACAGGGGTCCCGCCGGGCAATCAGCCCCAGCATTTT,CASKPTGTGVPPGNQPQHF
NA,NA,TRBV5-4,TRBJ1-1,13,TGTGCCAGCAGCTTGGAGATTGGCACTGAAGCTTTCTTT,CASSLEIGTEAFF
NA,NA,TRBV12-3/TRBV12-4,TRBJ2-7,12,TGTGCCAGCAGTTTCGGGAATGGGGAGCAGTACTTC,CASSFGNGEQYF
once,NA,TRBV10-3,TRBJ1-6,13,TGTGCCACCAAATTAAACGAGAATTCACCCCTCCACTTT,CATKLNENSPLHF
once,NA,TRBV7-9,TRBJ2-7,13,TGTGCCAGCAGCTCGTGGACAGTCGCCGAGCAGTACTTC,CASSSWTVAEQYF